Below are 31 T cell receptor beta chains sequenced from a single sample in a study of shared clonotypes between healthy human individuals. The method was immunoSEQ multiplex PCR; TCRdb's version includes in-frame clones alone and lacks a portion of them. The repertoire holds about 1.5 million clones, with approximately 97% as singletons. The specimen was naive CD4+ T cells sorted from blood. The subset here: CD45RA+ positively selected. Source of these receptors: a man aged 30 to 39 in good health.

The rearrangement links TRBV9 to TRBJ1-5, with 7 positions matching TRBD1. In germline, CDR1 is SGDLS, CDR2 YYNGEE. The CDR3 has 14 residues. V was clipped by 0 bases and J by 7 bases; unmatched bases: 4. In DNA form, the CDR3 reads TGTGCCAGCAGCGTAGAGGCGGGACAGCAGCCCCAGCATTTT. Protein sequence: CASSVEAGQQPQHF.

The genes are TRBV29-1 and TRBJ2-7; D is unresolved. Germline loops: CDR1 SQVTM, CDR2 ANQGSEA. V was cut by 7 bases and J by 3 bases, with 10 bases left in between. The CDR3 consists of 11 residues. CDR3 protein: CSAYNSYEQYF. CDR3 bases: TGCAGCGCTTACAACAGCTACGAGCAGTACTTC.

The chain is built from TRBV5-4 and TRBJ2-3; 12 bases are shared with TRBD2. CDR3 length: 17 amino acids. The germline CDR1 and CDR2 sequences are SGHNT and YYREEE (reference sequence). J lost 6 bases, V lost 0 bases, and 8 bases had no gene match. In DNA, the CDR3 is TGTGCCAGCAGCTTGGTACTAGCGGGAGGAGTTATGGATACGCAGTATTTT. Translated: CASSLVLAGGVMDTQYF.

The chain employs TRBV10-1 and TRBJ2-7; D is perhaps TRBD1 or TRBD2 (5 bases each). Germline-derived CDR1 and CDR2 are WNHNN and SYGVQD (reference sequence). The CDR3 consists of 13 residues. The V end lost 3 bases, the J end lost 4 bases, and 10 bases lay between the germline ends. Here the CDR3 DNA reads TGCGCCAGCAGTGAAGGGACCAATTACGAGCAGTACTTC. Translated, it gives CASSEGTNYEQYF.

The sample holds one count of this clone. V usage is TRBV10-3 and J usage is TRBJ2-3; 8 bases fit TRBD2. V dropped 11 bases and J dropped 5; count of bases not matched to a gene: 12. The CDR3 extends over 14 amino acids. CDR1 and CDR2 from the germline V gene are ENHRY and SYGVKD. The chain's CDR3 is CAPRPRLALDTQYF. The CDR3, as DNA: TGTGCCCCGAGACCCCGACTAGCGTTAGATACGCAGTATTTT.

The chain recombines TRBV4-1 with TRBJ1-1; no clear D. V dropped 4 bases and J dropped 4 bases, with 19 bases sitting between them. Germline V CDR1 and CDR2: MGHRA, YSYEKL. CDR3 length: 16 residues. CDR3 nucleotide sequence: TGCGCCAGCAGCCCAACCCCGGACGCGATCCTCACTGAAGCTTTCTTT. Residues: CASSPTPDAILTEAFF.

The V gene is TRBV28, the J gene TRBJ2-3; D remains unclear. Germline V gene sequence: CDR1 MDHEN, CDR2 SYDVKM. V was pared by 3 bases and J by 5 bases, with 3 bases between. The CDR3 is made up of 11 amino acids. CDR3 sequence: CASSFRDTQYF. The DNA of the CDR3 is TGTGCCAGCAGTTTTAGAGATACGCAGTATTTT.

This clone was picked up one time. The DNA for the CDR3 is TGTGCCAGCAGGGGGGGTCTCGTGCCCGAGACCCAGTACTTC. Translation gives CASRGGLVPETQYF. This chain uses TRBV27 with TRBJ2-5; tentatively, D is TRBD2 (6 bases). The V end lost 6 bases, the J end lost 5 bases, and 16 bases lay between the germline ends. Germline CDR1 is MNHEY and CDR2 is SMNVEV (reference sequence). CDR3 length: 14 residues.

The chain has TRBV6-4 and TRBJ2-7; D not certain. The CDR3 contains 17 residues. Germline CDR1 MRHNA, CDR2 SNTAGT. V was clipped by 5 bases and J by 0 bases, with 20 bases between them. DNA of the CDR3: TGTGCCAGCAGTCTTGGTTCTCGAGTCTGGGGCTCCTACGAGCAGTACTTC. Encoded protein: CASSLGSRVWGSYEQYF.

J is TRBJ1-2 and V is TRBV7-9, with a tentative D call TRBD1 (5 bases). V was trimmed by 5 bases and J by 5 bases, leaving 18 bases between them. Germline CDR1 and CDR2: SEHNR and FQNEAQ (reference sequence). This CDR3 is 15 amino acids long. CDR3 loop: CASSRDPLGYYGYTF. CDR3 coding DNA: TGTGCCAGCAGCCGGGACCCTCTAGGGTATTATGGCTACACCTTC.

V gene TRBV5-1 combines with J gene TRBJ2-7; 9 bases map to TRBD1. In germline, CDR1 is SGHRS, CDR2 YFSETQ. CDR3 size: 15 residues. V lost 4 bases to trimming and J lost 0 bases; unmatched junction nucleotides: 5. The chain's CDR3 is CASSDRGYSSYEQYF. The DNA for the CDR3 is TGCGCCAGCAGCGACAGGGGGTATAGCTCCTACGAGCAGTACTTC.

The chain uses TRBV10-3 and TRBJ2-2; no clear D gene. Trimming cost V 6 bases and J 3 bases, with 2 bases left between them. The CDR3 sequence is 11 residues long. Germline CDR1 ENHRY, CDR2 SYGVKD. CDR3 region: CAISDTGELFF. The CDR3 coding sequence is TGTGCCATCAGCGACACCGGGGAGCTGTTTTTT.

The chain employs TRBV7-9 and TRBJ2-5, with 13 bases matching TRBD2. This CDR3 region has 14 residues. Germline-derived CDR1 and CDR2 are SEHNR and FQNEAQ (reference sequence). With 6 bases clipped from V and 5 bases from J, the junction kept 3 bases outside the gene matches. The CDR3 bases are TGTGCCAGCAGTAGGACTAGCGGGAGCGAGACCCAGTACTTC. Translating gives CASSRTSGSETQYF.

V and J are TRBV2 and TRBJ2-5, with 7 nucleotides matching TRBD1. After removal of 5 bases from V and 4 bases from J, the junction contained 4 bases not matched to a gene. The CDR3 length is 13 residues. CDR1 and CDR2 (germline): SNHLY, FYNNEI. The DNA of the CDR3 is TGTGCCAGCAGTCAAAGACAGGGAGAGACCCAGTACTTC. Translated: CASSQRQGETQYF.

A single count supports this clone. The chain carries TRBV4-2 and TRBJ2-7; 9 nucleotides match TRBD2. The CDR3 is made up of 16 amino acids. Trimming removed 1 base from V and 4 bases from J; junction bases left unmatched: 8. Germline assignment: CDR1 LGHNA and CDR2 YNFKEQ. CDR3 bases: TGTGCCAGCAGCCAAGCGGTTGGCGGGAGGGCGTACGAGCAGTACTTC. Encoded protein: CASSQAVGGRAYEQYF.

This clone was found once. This chain uses TRBV9 with TRBJ2-1; 10 nucleotides match TRBD2. V shed 4 bases and J 8 bases; nucleotides not matched to a gene: 12. Germline V gene data show CDR1 as SGDLS and CDR2 as YYNGEE. This CDR3 contains 16 residues. CDR3 bases: TGTGCCAGCAGCCCCCTAGCGGGGGCTCGGGATGATGAGCAGTTCTTC. This translates into CASSPLAGARDDEQFF.

V and J are TRBV18 and TRBJ2-7; no definite D call. V lost 3 bases, J lost 2 bases, and 14 bases lay in between. The CDR3 has 15 residues. Germline CDR1 is KGHSH and CDR2 is LQKENI. CDR3 region: CASSPTSGNPYEQYF. The CDR3 DNA reads TGTGCCAGCTCACCCACCTCGGGCAACCCCTACGAGCAGTACTTC.

This sequence joins TRBV19 and TRBJ2-2, with 9 bases fitting TRBD1. Germline CDR1 is LNHDA and CDR2 is SQIVND (reference sequence). The CDR3 has 13 amino acids. V gave up 9 bases and J gave up 4 bases; unmatched junction bases: 3. The CDR3 nucleotides read TGTGCCAGCAGGACAGGGGTCACCGGGGAGCTGTTTTTT. It is translated as CASRTGVTGELFF.

The genes are TRBV7-9 and TRBJ2-3; 13 bases match TRBD2. Germline assignment: CDR1 SEHNR and CDR2 FQNEAQ (reference sequence). V lost 4 bases to trimming and J lost 5 bases; unmatched junction nucleotides: 15. The CDR3 length is 19 residues. Written as DNA, the CDR3 is TGTGCCAGCAGCTCACGCACCAGACGACTAGCGGGAGGTGTAGATACGCAGTATTTT. Its translation is CASSSRTRRLAGGVDTQYF. Supplemented by reference TRBV7-9 and TRBJ2-3, the full variable domain reads DTGVSQNPRHKITKRGQNVTFRCDPISEHNRLYWYRQTLGQGPEFLTYFQNEAQLEKSRLLSDRFSAERPKGSFSTLEIQRTEQGDSAMYLCASSSRTRRLAGGVDTQYFGPGTRLTVL.

The rearrangement joins TRBV27 to TRBJ2-1, with 14 bases matching TRBD2. This CDR3 comprises 15 residues. Germline CDR1 MNHEY, CDR2 SMNVEV (reference sequence). The V gene end was trimmed by 8 bases and the J gene end by 8 bases; junction bases not matched to a gene: 8. The CDR3 DNA follows: TGTGCCAGCGCACGACTAGCGGGAGGGCCAGATGAGCAGTTCTTC. This translates into CASARLAGGPDEQFF.

This clone was seen only once. This chain connects TRBV30 to TRBJ1-1; D not certain. Germline V gene lookup returns CDR1 GTSNPN and CDR2 SVGIG (reference sequence). The V end lost 3 bases, the J end lost 4 bases, and 12 bases lay between the germline ends. CDR3 length equals 13 residues. The CDR3: CAWRKGLGTEAFF. The CDR3, as DNA: TGTGCCTGGAGGAAGGGTTTGGGCACTGAAGCTTTCTTT.

V and J are TRBV2 and TRBJ1-4; TRBD1 aligns across 9 bases. After removal of 0 bases from V and 10 bases from J, the junction contained 9 bases not matched to a gene. This CDR3 contains 16 residues. Germline V gene lookup returns CDR1 SNHLY and CDR2 FYNNEI. CDR3 loop: CASSEAGQGRVGKLFF. CDR3 DNA: TGTGCCAGCAGTGAAGCAGGACAGGGGAGGGTGGGAAAACTGTTTTTT.

The CDR3 bases are TGTGCCAGTAGTACCCTCCAGGGTAATGAGCAGTTCTTC. It codes for CASSTLQGNEQFF. The V and J genes are TRBV19 and TRBJ2-1; possibly TRBD1 for D (5 bases). This CDR3 contains 13 residues. Germline lookup yields CDR1 LNHDA and CDR2 SQIVND (reference sequence). V dropped 4 bases and J dropped 7 bases, with 11 bases sitting between them.

This chain joins TRBV7-3 and TRBJ2-1; 10 bases fit TRBD2. The V segment lost 2 bases and the J segment 7 bases; nucleotides outside the gene matches: 5. CDR3 length: 15 residues. Germline V lookup: CDR1 SGHTA, CDR2 FQGTGA. Here the CDR3 DNA reads TGTGCCAGCAGCTTAGATCCTAGCGGGAGTAATGAGCAGTTCTTC. It yields the protein CASSLDPSGSNEQFF. Full variable domain (missing parts from reference TRBV7-3 and TRBJ2-1): GAGVSQTPSNKVTEKGKYVELRCDPISGHTALYWYRQSLGQGPEFLIYFQGTGAADDSGLPNDRFFAVRPEGSVSTLKIQRTERGDSAVYLCASSLDPSGSNEQFFGPGTRLTVL.

This clone was seen only once. The chain links TRBV11-2 to TRBJ2-7; D is possibly TRBD1 (6 bases). The CDR3 runs 15 residues. Germline loops: CDR1 SGHAT, CDR2 FQNNGV. V was shortened by 5 bases and J by 1 base, with 15 bases between the two germline ends. Here the CDR3 DNA reads TGTGCCAGCAGCCGAAACAGGGTACGGTCCTACGAGCAGTACTTC. Its protein is CASSRNRVRSYEQYF.

Comments on this clone: The sample holds other DNA sequences that translate to the same CDR3. This sequence joins TRBV18 and TRBJ2-5; tentative D call: TRBD2 (6 bases). The CDR3 is 14 residues long. V was trimmed by 4 bases and J by 5 bases, leaving 14 bases between them. Germline CDR1 reads KGHSH; CDR2 reads LQKENI. The CDR3 DNA reads as TGTGCCAGCTCACGGGCGGGACCGGGGGAGACCCAGTACTTC. Its translation: CASSRAGPGETQYF.

The table lists this clone with a count of one. The same CDR3 is also encoded by other DNA sequences in this sample. The rearrangement uses TRBV18 and TRBJ2-7; tentatively, D is TRBD1 (5 bases). Germline CDR1 KGHSH, CDR2 LQKENI. This CDR3 is 14 amino acids long. V lost 2 bases and J 3 bases, leaving 11 bases between the germline ends. The CDR3 protein is CASSPLGQNYEQYF. CDR3 in DNA: TGTGCCAGCTCACCATTGGGGCAGAACTACGAGCAGTACTTC.

J is TRBJ2-7 and V is TRBV15; the match to TRBD1 covers 9 bases. Trimming took 5 bases from V and 2 from J; bases not matched to a gene: 4. CDR3 length equals 14 residues. Germline lookup yields CDR1 LNHNV and CDR2 YYDKDF (reference sequence). The CDR3 spells CATSSRDRAYEQYF. CDR3 coding DNA: TGTGCCACCAGCTCACGGGACAGGGCCTACGAGCAGTACTTC.

This clone was counted once. DNA for the CDR3: TGTGCCAGCAGGGTGGACGGCTCCTACGAGCAGTACTTC. This gives the protein CASRVDGSYEQYF. The chain links TRBV2 to TRBJ2-7; D uncertain. V lost 6 bases and J 0 bases, leaving 9 bases between the germline ends. The CDR3 runs to 13 residues. The V gene's germline CDR1 is SNHLY and CDR2 FYNNEI.

This chain uses TRBV5-1 with TRBJ2-1; TRBD1 agrees at 10 bases. Germline V gene sequence: CDR1 SGHRS, CDR2 YFSETQ. J lost 6 bases, V lost 4 bases, and 7 bases had no gene match. The CDR3 is made up of 15 amino acids. The CDR3 reads CASSGGTGVFNEQFF. The CDR3 bases are TGCGCCAGCAGCGGCGGGACAGGGGTGTTCAATGAGCAGTTCTTC.

The chain recombines TRBV18 with TRBJ2-1; TRBD2 matches at 12 bases. J gave up 8 bases and V 2 bases, and 4 bases lay outside the gene matches. CDR3 length: 15 residues. Germline V lookup: CDR1 KGHSH, CDR2 LQKENI. The CDR3 loop is CASSPLTSGSDEQFF. The CDR3 DNA is TGTGCCAGCTCACCATTGACTAGCGGGAGCGATGAGCAGTTCTTC.